This T cell receptor beta chain derives from a study of early T cells in non-severe SARS-CoV-2 infection. Study-wide background: With bulk RNA from unsorted whole blood as input, sequencing yielded unpaired chains.

About this clonotype: The antigen is not known.

V dropped 6 bases and J dropped 1 base, with 18 bases sitting between them. Germline lookup yields CDR1 DFQATT and CDR2 SNEGSKA (reference sequence). The CDR3 spans 15 residues. Study-level findings and limits: Private and CD4 specificities were missed by VDJdb matching, skewed to anti-spike CD8.

Individually, cDNA molecules had unique molecular identifiers attached to them. TCRdb recomputed calls from the 5' RACE reads with MiXCR, one row per CDR3 protein. The table records tens of thousands of distinct CDR3 sequences, 10% to 15% of them present only once. Sequenced material: whole blood. The chain is built from TRBV20-1 and TRBJ2-5, with a possible D match to TRBD2 (5 bases). The receptor was derived from an adult who was a healthcare worker with PCR-confirmed SARS-CoV-2 infection or an uninfected control (not recorded which). DNA of the CDR3: TGCAGTGCCACGACTGGAGGCTGGGGCCAAGAGACCCAGTACTTC. It yields the protein CSATTGGWGQETQYF.